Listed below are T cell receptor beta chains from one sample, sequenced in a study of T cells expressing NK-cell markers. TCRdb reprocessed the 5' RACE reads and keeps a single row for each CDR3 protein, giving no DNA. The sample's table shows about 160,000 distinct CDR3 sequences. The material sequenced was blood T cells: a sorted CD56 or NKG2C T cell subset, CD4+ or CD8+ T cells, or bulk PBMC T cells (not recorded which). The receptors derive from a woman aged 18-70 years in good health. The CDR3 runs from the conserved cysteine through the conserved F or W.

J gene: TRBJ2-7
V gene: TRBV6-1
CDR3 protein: CASRTLGTHEQYF

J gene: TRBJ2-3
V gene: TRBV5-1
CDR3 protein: CASSLLSGTDTQYF

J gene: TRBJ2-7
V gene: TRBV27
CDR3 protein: CASSLRRLAGGTPYEQYF

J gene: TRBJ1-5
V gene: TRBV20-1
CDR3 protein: CSALRTLASNQPQHF

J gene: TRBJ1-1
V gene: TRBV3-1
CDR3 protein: CASSPPAGADTEAFF

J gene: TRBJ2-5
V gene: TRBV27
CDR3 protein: CASSKGQGGLETQYF

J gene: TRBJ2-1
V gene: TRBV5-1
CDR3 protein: CASSLVPAGGENEQFF

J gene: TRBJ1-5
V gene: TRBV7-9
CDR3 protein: CASSVKAAQPQHF

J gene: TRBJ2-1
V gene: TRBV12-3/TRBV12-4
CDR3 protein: CASSRRAGLVETGEGNEQFF

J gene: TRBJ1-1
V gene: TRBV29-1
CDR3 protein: CSVGATNTEAFF

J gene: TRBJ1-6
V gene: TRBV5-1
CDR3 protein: CASSLDRASYNSPLHF

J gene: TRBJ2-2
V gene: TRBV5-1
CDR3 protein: CASSVGVDTGELFF

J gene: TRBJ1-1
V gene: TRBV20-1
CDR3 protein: CSARTQGLRTANTEAFF

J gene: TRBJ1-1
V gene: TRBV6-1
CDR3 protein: CASSESLLEAFF

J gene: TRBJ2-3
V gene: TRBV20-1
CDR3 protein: CSAETPGLAEISTDTQYF

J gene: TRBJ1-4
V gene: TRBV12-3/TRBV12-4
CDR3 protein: CASSLASRGGEKLFF

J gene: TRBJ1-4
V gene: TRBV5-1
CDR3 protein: CASSLQGQGTNEKLFF

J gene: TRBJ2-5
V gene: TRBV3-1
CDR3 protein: CASSLTRTGETQYF

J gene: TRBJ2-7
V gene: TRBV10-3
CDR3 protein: CAISDNINYEQYF

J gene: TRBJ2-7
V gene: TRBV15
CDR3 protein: CATSSGGASYEQYF

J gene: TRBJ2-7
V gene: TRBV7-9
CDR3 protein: CASSSPGTDSYEQYF

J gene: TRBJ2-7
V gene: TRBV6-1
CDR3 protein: CASSPKWGGGEQYF

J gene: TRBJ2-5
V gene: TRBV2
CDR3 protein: CASIGTGGVETQYF

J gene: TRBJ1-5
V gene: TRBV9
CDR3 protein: CASSVDPGGSQPQHF

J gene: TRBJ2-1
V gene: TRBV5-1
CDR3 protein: CASSSGPGQNEQFF

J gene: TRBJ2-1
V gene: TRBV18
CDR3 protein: CASSPFSSSYNEQFF

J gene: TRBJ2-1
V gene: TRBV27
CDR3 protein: CASSLRRGGDEQFF

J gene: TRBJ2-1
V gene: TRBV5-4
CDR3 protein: CASSLGLAGQNEQFF

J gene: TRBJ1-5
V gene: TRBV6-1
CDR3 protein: CASSDSLSNQPQHF

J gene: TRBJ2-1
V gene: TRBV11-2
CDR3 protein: CASSLVGLAFNEQFF

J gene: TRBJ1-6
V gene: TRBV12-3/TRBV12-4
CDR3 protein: CASTLGGTGSPLHF

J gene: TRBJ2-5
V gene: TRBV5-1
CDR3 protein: CASSLGQQETQYF

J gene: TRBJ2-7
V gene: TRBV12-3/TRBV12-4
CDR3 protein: CASSSDPYEQYF

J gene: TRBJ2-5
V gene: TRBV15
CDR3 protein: CATSLGQEQETQYF

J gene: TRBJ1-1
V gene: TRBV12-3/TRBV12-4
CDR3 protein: CASSPLTGAGTEAFF

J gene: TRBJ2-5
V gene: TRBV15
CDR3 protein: CATSRDFPGTQETQYF

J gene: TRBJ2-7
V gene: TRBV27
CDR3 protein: CASHPNGGYEQYF

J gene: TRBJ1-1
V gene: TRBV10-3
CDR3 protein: CAISGGTANTEAFF

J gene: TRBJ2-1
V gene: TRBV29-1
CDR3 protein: CSVDPGTSAINEQFF

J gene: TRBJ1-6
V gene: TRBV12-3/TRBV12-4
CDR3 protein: CASARGSYNSPLHF

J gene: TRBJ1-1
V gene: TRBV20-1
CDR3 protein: CSATGAVDTEAFF

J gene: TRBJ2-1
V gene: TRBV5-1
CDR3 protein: CASSLVSGANEQFF

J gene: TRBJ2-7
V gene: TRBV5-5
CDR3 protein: CASSLQGPPYEQYF

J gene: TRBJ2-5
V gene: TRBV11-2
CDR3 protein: CASSQPAGTGGGETQYF

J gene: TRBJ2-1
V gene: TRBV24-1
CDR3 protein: CATSPGGGYNEQFF

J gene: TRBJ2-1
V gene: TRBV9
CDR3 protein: CASSVLAGGPEDNEQFF

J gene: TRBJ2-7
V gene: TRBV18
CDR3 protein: CASSPPTWNEQYF

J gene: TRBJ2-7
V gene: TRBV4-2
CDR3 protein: CASSQGLADLSYEQYF

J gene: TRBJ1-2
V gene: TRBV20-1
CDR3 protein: CSAGGRGYGYTF